The entry that follows covers one T cell receptor (beta chain) sequence. The antigen remains unidentified. CDR3 length: 16 amino acids. The V and J ends lost 6 bases and 4 bases respectively, with 21 bases between them. Germline values: CDR1 SGHTA, CDR2 FQGNSA. The sample originates from a study of cytomegalovirus exposure and HLA in healthy donors. The primer mix had 60 Vbeta and 13 Jbeta primers. The table came from immunoSEQ multiplex PCR; TCRdb's copy has only in-frame clones and leaves some out. The sample contains around 110,000 clones, 80% to 90% of which appear only once. Whole-study findings and limits: Researchers reportedly found TCR beta sequences accurately predicted most subjects' HLA-A and HLA-B alleles.

The receptor's source is a man aged 45-65 years in good health and CMV-seronegative. The chain is built from TRBV7-2 and TRBJ1-1, with D possibly being TRBD1 (6 bases). The sample consisted of PBMCs. CDR3 sequence: CASSYTGSLGGTEAFF. The CDR3 region has the DNA TGTGCCAGCAGTTATACAGGGTCCCTTGGGGGCACTGAAGCTTTCTTT.